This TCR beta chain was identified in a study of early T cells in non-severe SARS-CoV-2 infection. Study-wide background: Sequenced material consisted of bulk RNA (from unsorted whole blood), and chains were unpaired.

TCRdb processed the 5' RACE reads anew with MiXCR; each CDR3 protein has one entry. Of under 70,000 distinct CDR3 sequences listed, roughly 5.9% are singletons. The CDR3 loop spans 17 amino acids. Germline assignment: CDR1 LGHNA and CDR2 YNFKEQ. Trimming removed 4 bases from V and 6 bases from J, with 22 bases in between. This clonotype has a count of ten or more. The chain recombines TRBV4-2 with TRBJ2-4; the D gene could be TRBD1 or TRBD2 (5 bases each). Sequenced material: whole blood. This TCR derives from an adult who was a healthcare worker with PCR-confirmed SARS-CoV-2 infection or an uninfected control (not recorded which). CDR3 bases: TGTGCCAGCAGCCCCCAACATTTCCACCGGGACCGAAACATTCAGTACTTC. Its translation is CASSPQHFHRDRNIQYF.